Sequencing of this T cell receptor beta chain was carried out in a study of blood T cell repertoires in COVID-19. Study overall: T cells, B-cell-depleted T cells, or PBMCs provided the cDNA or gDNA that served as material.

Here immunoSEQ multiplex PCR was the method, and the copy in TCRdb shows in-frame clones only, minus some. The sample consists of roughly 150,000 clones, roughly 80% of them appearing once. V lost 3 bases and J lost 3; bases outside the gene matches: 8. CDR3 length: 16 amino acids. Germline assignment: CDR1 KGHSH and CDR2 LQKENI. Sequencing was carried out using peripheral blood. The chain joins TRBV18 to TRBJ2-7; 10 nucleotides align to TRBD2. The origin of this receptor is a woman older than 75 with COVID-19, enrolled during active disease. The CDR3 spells CASSPGSSGGSYEQYF. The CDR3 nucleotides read TGTGCCAGCTCACCTGGATCTAGCGGGGGTAGCTACGAGCAGTACTTC.